The entry below describes one TCR beta chain. This entry is derived from a study of OX40 agonist ivuxolimab in advanced cancers. The table came from immunoSEQ multiplex PCR; TCRdb's copy has only in-frame clones and leaves some out. The sample yields 75,000 to 100,000 clones, approximately 91% seen once. This CDR3 is built from 17 residues. The germline V gene has CDR1 SEHNR and CDR2 FQNEAQ (reference sequence). V lost 6 bases, J lost 1 base, and 11 bases stayed unmatched. The sequence was collected from an adult with an advanced solid tumor such as melanoma, head and neck, liver or kidney cancer. The chain uses TRBV7-9 and TRBJ2-5, with 10 bases fitting TRBD2. The material was CD4+ or CD8+ T cells sorted from blood, obtained in a trial of the OX40 agonist ivuxolimab. The CDR3 coding sequence is TGTGCCAGCAGTCCCCCTGCTAGCGGGGGCCCCCAAGAGACCCAGTACTTC. This gives the protein CASSPPASGGPQETQYF.